The rows below give T cell receptor beta chains drawn from one sample of a study of long-term antiretroviral therapy in people with HIV. Repertoires were generated with immunoSEQ multiplex PCR, while TCRdb's copy carries only in-frame clones and drops some. The sample shows 35,000 to 45,000 clones, less than 90% of them seen only once. The sequencing here drew on unsorted PBMCs, taken 1 year after starting antiretroviral therapy. Receptors were obtained from a man aged 18 to 29 with HIV. Both conserved end residues are part of each CDR3. Fields, in order: clone size, D gene, J gene, V gene, CDR3 protein, CDR3 DNA. The D gene is left open where the match is weak. Clone size is stated in some rows and not others, as once, few, many or a class when expanded.

clone size: NA; D gene: NA; J gene: TRBJ2-1; V gene: TRBV9; CDR3 protein: CASSVAGNEQFF; CDR3 DNA: TGTGCCAGCAGCGTAGCTGGGAATGAGCAGTTCTTC
clone size: NA; D gene: TRBD1; J gene: TRBJ2-2; V gene: TRBV6-5; CDR3 protein: CATSDRGTGELFF; CDR3 DNA: TGTGCCACTTCGGACAGGGGCACCGGGGAGCTGTTTTTT
clone size: few; D gene: NA; J gene: TRBJ1-1; V gene: TRBV19; CDR3 protein: CASSSSGVGTEAFF; CDR3 DNA: TGTGCCAGTAGTTCTTCAGGGGTTGGCACTGAAGCTTTCTTT
clone size: once; D gene: NA; J gene: TRBJ1-1; V gene: TRBV2; CDR3 protein: CASSVGLNTEAFF; CDR3 DNA: TGTGCCAGCAGTGTAGGGTTGAACACTGAAGCTTTCTTT
clone size: NA; D gene: NA; J gene: TRBJ2-7; V gene: TRBV21-1; CDR3 protein: CASSKAGQGTSYEQYF; CDR3 DNA: TGTGCCAGCAGCAAGGCCGGCCAGGGAACTTCCTACGAGCAGTACTTC
clone size: NA; D gene: TRBD1; J gene: TRBJ1-4; V gene: TRBV7-8; CDR3 protein: CASSEQGRGSTNEKLFF; CDR3 DNA: TGTGCCAGCAGCGAACAGGGGCGAGGGTCAACTAATGAAAAACTGTTTTTT
clone size: NA; D gene: NA; J gene: TRBJ2-7; V gene: TRBV9; CDR3 protein: CASSTAGQLDEQYF; CDR3 DNA: TGTGCCAGCAGCACAGCGGGACAGCTGGACGAGCAGTACTTC
clone size: NA; D gene: NA; J gene: TRBJ1-4; V gene: TRBV4-1; CDR3 protein: CASSQADSEKLFF; CDR3 DNA: TGCGCCAGCAGCCAGGCAGATTCTGAAAAACTGTTTTTT
clone size: NA; D gene: NA; J gene: TRBJ1-4; V gene: TRBV28; CDR3 protein: CASSSLRGATNEKLFF; CDR3 DNA: TGTGCCAGCAGTTCCCTCCGAGGGGCAACTAATGAAAAACTGTTTTTT
clone size: NA; D gene: NA; J gene: TRBJ1-1; V gene: TRBV5-6; CDR3 protein: CASSFRPNTEAFF; CDR3 DNA: TGTGCCAGCAGCTTCAGGCCGAACACTGAAGCTTTCTTT
clone size: NA; D gene: NA; J gene: TRBJ2-2; V gene: TRBV9; CDR3 protein: CASSVGGRATGELFF; CDR3 DNA: TGTGCCAGCAGCGTAGGGGGCAGGGCCACCGGGGAGCTGTTTTTT
clone size: NA; D gene: TRBD1; J gene: TRBJ1-1; V gene: TRBV9; CDR3 protein: CASSVAPDRSNTEAFF; CDR3 DNA: TGTGCCAGCAGCGTAGCCCCGGACAGGAGTAACACTGAAGCTTTCTTT
clone size: NA; D gene: TRBD1; J gene: TRBJ2-7; V gene: TRBV27; CDR3 protein: CASSLSGTGELEQYF; CDR3 DNA: TGTGCCAGCAGTTTATCGGGGACAGGGGAGCTCGAGCAGTACTTC
clone size: NA; D gene: TRBD1; J gene: TRBJ2-7; V gene: TRBV5-5; CDR3 protein: CASSLVGQGAYEQYF; CDR3 DNA: TGTGCCAGCAGCTTGGTGGGACAGGGGGCATACGAGCAGTACTTC
clone size: NA; D gene: NA; J gene: TRBJ1-1; V gene: TRBV7-2; CDR3 protein: CASSSRGDTEAFF; CDR3 DNA: TGTGCCAGCAGCAGTAGGGGGGACACTGAAGCTTTCTTT
clone size: NA; D gene: NA; J gene: TRBJ2-3; V gene: TRBV7-2; CDR3 protein: CASSPLGGSSTDTQYF; CDR3 DNA: TGTGCCAGCAGCCCCCTCGGGGGTTCCAGCACAGATACGCAGTATTTT
clone size: NA; D gene: TRBD1; J gene: TRBJ1-4; V gene: TRBV5-6; CDR3 protein: CASSLRQGDNEKLFF; CDR3 DNA: TGTGCCAGCAGCTTGCGACAGGGTGATAATGAAAAACTGTTTTTT
clone size: NA; D gene: NA; J gene: TRBJ2-7; V gene: TRBV19; CDR3 protein: CASSLGPAGEQYF; CDR3 DNA: TGTGCCAGTAGTTTAGGGCCCGCAGGGGAGCAGTACTTC
clone size: NA; D gene: NA; J gene: TRBJ1-2; V gene: TRBV28; CDR3 protein: CASSFGEAGYTF; CDR3 DNA: TGTGCCAGCAGTTTCGGGGAGGCTGGCTACACCTTC
clone size: NA; D gene: NA; J gene: TRBJ2-1; V gene: TRBV2; CDR3 protein: CASSRRESYNEQFF; CDR3 DNA: TGTGCCAGCAGTAGGAGGGAGTCCTACAATGAGCAGTTCTTC
clone size: few; D gene: TRBD2; J gene: TRBJ2-2; V gene: TRBV6-4; CDR3 protein: CASSRTSGGPGELFF; CDR3 DNA: TGTGCCAGCAGCAGGACTAGCGGGGGCCCCGGGGAGCTGTTTTTT
clone size: once; D gene: NA; J gene: TRBJ1-1; V gene: TRBV5-1; CDR3 protein: CASSTVSHTEAFF; CDR3 DNA: TGCGCCAGCAGTACAGTCTCCCACACTGAAGCTTTCTTT
clone size: NA; D gene: TRBD1; J gene: TRBJ1-4; V gene: TRBV18; CDR3 protein: CASSPPGTGSEKLFF; CDR3 DNA: TGTGCCAGCTCACCACCGGGGACAGGTAGTGAAAAACTGTTTTTT
clone size: NA; D gene: NA; J gene: TRBJ2-1; V gene: TRBV9; CDR3 protein: CASSVVAALGNEQFF; CDR3 DNA: TGTGCCAGCAGCGTAGTTGCTGCCCTTGGCAATGAGCAGTTCTTC
clone size: NA; D gene: NA; J gene: TRBJ2-7; V gene: TRBV9; CDR3 protein: CASSISGSGEQYF; CDR3 DNA: TGTGCCAGCAGCATCTCCGGGAGTGGCGAGCAGTACTTC
clone size: NA; D gene: TRBD1; J gene: TRBJ2-3; V gene: TRBV4-3; CDR3 protein: CASSQDHQGADTQYF; CDR3 DNA: TGCGCCAGCAGCCAAGATCATCAGGGGGCAGATACGCAGTATTTT
clone size: NA; D gene: NA; J gene: TRBJ1-1; V gene: TRBV28; CDR3 protein: CASSLITANTEAFF; CDR3 DNA: TGTGCCAGCAGTTTAATAACAGCGAACACTGAAGCTTTCTTT
clone size: NA; D gene: NA; J gene: TRBJ1-3; V gene: TRBV9; CDR3 protein: CASSVGGGISGNTIYF; CDR3 DNA: TGTGCCAGCAGCGTAGGAGGCGGAATCTCTGGAAACACCATATATTTT
clone size: NA; D gene: NA; J gene: TRBJ2-3; V gene: TRBV9; CDR3 protein: CASSVGGDTQYF; CDR3 DNA: TGTGCCAGCAGCGTAGGTGGAGATACGCAGTATTTT
clone size: NA; D gene: NA; J gene: TRBJ1-1; V gene: TRBV29-1; CDR3 protein: CSFLRGYEAFF; CDR3 DNA: TGCAGCTTCCTGCGGGGGTATGAAGCTTTCTTT
clone size: NA; D gene: NA; J gene: TRBJ2-2; V gene: TRBV18; CDR3 protein: CASSPPRQNTGELFF; CDR3 DNA: TGTGCCAGCTCACCACCAAGGCAGAACACCGGGGAGCTGTTTTTT